This passage covers 30 T cell receptor beta chains from one sample sequenced in a study of regulatory and conventional T cells in RAG deficiency. The sorted conventional CD4+ T cells were CD25-low and CD127-high, with genomic DNA sequenced. Assay used: immunoSEQ multiplex PCR; TCRdb lists only in-frame clones, some missing. The data contain approximately 35,000 clones, about 70% of them singletons. These data also formed part of another study, on regulatory T cells. This second report adds: The PCR used 52 TRBV and 13 TRBJ primers.

The sequenced sample was CD4+ effector T cells sorted from blood. The receptors were sampled from a human donor in good health.

The J gene is TRBJ1-6, the V gene TRBV5-8, with a tentative D call TRBD1 (6 bases). This CDR3 has 18 amino acids. Trimming removed 4 bases at V and 0 bases at J, with 17 bases between. From germline, CDR1 is SGHTS and CDR2 YDEGEE. CDR3 in amino acids: CASSLLTGARSYNSPLHF. The CDR3 DNA is TGTGCCAGCAGCCTACTGACAGGTGCCCGCTCCTATAATTCACCCCTCCACTTT.

This clone was seen a few times. The chain combines TRBV5-1 with TRBJ2-7; 8 positions agree with TRBD1. The germline gives CDR1 SGHRS, CDR2 YFSETQ. The CDR3 loop spans 14 amino acids. V lost 4 bases, J lost 7 bases, and 10 bases stayed unmatched. The CDR3 DNA is TGCGCCAGCAGCCCCGGACAGGGTGGGTTAGAGCAGTACTTC. It translates to CASSPGQGGLEQYF.

The V call is TRBV5-1, the J call TRBJ2-5; 7 positions agree with TRBD2. V shed 6 bases and J 6 bases; nucleotides not matched to a gene: 11. Germline V gene sequence: CDR1 SGHRS, CDR2 YFSETQ. The CDR3 runs to 14 residues. The CDR3, as DNA: TGCGCCAGCACCACGGGGGGAGTGGGAAAGACCCAGTACTTC. This gives the protein CASTTGGVGKTQYF.

V and J are TRBV5-5 and TRBJ1-1, with 9 bases matching TRBD1. The CDR3 loop spans 15 amino acids. Germline CDR1 SGHKS, CDR2 YYEKEE (reference sequence). The J segment lost 1 base and the V segment lost 0 bases, leaving 1 base of the junction unmatched. This CDR3 is CASSLGTGENTEAFF. The CDR3 DNA is TGTGCCAGCAGCTTGGGGACAGGGGAGAACACTGAAGCTTTCTTT.

This chain uses TRBV6-4 with TRBJ1-5; D remains ambiguous. Germline CDR1 MRHNA, CDR2 SNTAGT. This CDR3 is 14 amino acids long. V lost 2 bases and J 0 bases, leaving 5 bases between the germline ends. CDR3 region: CASSDSHSNQPQHF. The CDR3 DNA reads as TGTGCCAGCAGTGACAGCCATAGCAATCAGCCCCAGCATTTT.

This chain links TRBV6-1 with TRBJ1-4; a weak D match, TRBD1 (6 bases). V was shortened by 7 bases and J by 8 bases, with 11 bases between the two germline ends. Germline V gene sequence: CDR1 MNHNS, CDR2 SASEGT. There are 12 residues in the CDR3. The CDR3 nucleotides are TGTGCCAGCAAGGGGGGCGGAGAAAAACTGTTTTTT. Protein product: CASKGGGEKLFF.

The rearrangement uses TRBV7-3 and TRBJ2-3, with D unresolved. The CDR3 is 13 residues long. V dropped 5 bases and J dropped 5 bases, with 11 bases sitting between them. Germline V CDR1 and CDR2: SGHTA, FQGTGA. Written as DNA, the CDR3 is TGTGCCAGCAGCACCAACAAGGGAGATACGCAGTATTTT. Translated, it gives CASSTNKGDTQYF. Filled out from reference TRBV7-3 and TRBJ2-3, the complete variable domain reads GAGVSQTPSNKVTEKGKYVELRCDPISGHTALYWYRQSLGQGPEFLIYFQGTGAADDSGLPNDRFFAVRPEGSVSTLKIQRTERGDSAVYLCASSTNKGDTQYFGPGTRLTVL.

This clone has a handful of counts. This sequence joins TRBV6-5 and TRBJ2-2; maybe TRBD2 (7 bases). The germline gives CDR1 MNHEY, CDR2 SVGAGI. Trimming cost V 7 bases and J 5 bases, with 17 bases left between them. The CDR3 contains 15 residues. CDR3 residues: CASTLIGGRTGELFF. The CDR3 DNA is TGTGCCAGCACCCTAATCGGGGGGCGGACCGGGGAGCTGTTTTTT.

In its sample, this clone was seen a few times. This sequence joins TRBV7-3 and TRBJ2-7; no reliable D call. The germline V gene encodes CDR1 SGHTA and CDR2 FQGTGA. This CDR3 contains 13 residues. Trimming cost V 2 bases and J 6 bases, with 11 bases left between them. Here the CDR3 DNA reads TGTGCCAGCAGCTTAGGAGTAGCTTCCGAGCAGTACTTC. Translation gives CASSLGVASEQYF.

J is TRBJ1-1 and V is TRBV30, with unresolved D. This CDR3 contains 12 residues. The V and J ends lost 7 bases and 1 base respectively, with 10 bases between them. Germline V gene sequence: CDR1 GTSNPN, CDR2 SVGIG (reference sequence). CDR3 residues: CASSTANTEAFF. As DNA, the CDR3 is TGTGCCTCCTCGACGGCGAACACTGAAGCTTTCTTT.

This sequence joins TRBV18 and TRBJ2-5; 9 positions agree with TRBD1. Germline V CDR1 and CDR2: KGHSH, LQKENI. The CDR3 has 16 residues. J was trimmed by 1 base and V by 3 bases; bases with no gene match: 6. The CDR3 DNA sequence: TGTGCCAGCTCACCTCAGACAGGGGGAGGCCAAGAGACCCAGTACTTC. Its translation is CASSPQTGGGQETQYF.

The chain recombines TRBV28 with TRBJ1-2; no definite D call. CDR3 length: 11 amino acids. From germline, CDR1 is MDHEN and CDR2 SYDVKM. Trimming stripped 7 bases from V and 4 bases from J, with 7 bases between. Here the CDR3 reads CASKEVYGYTF. The CDR3 nucleotides read TGTGCCAGCAAAGAGGTCTATGGCTACACCTTC.

The chain carries TRBV6-1 and TRBJ1-3; possible D gene TRBD1, 6 bases. The CDR3 is 16 amino acids. In germline, CDR1 is MNHNS, CDR2 SASEGT. V was trimmed by 3 bases and J by 0 bases, leaving 12 bases between them. The CDR3 sequence is CASSEGEGVSGNTIYF. Written as DNA, the CDR3 is TGTGCCAGCAGTGAGGGGGAGGGGGTCTCTGGAAACACCATATATTTT.

This chain links TRBV6-1 with TRBJ2-5, with D unresolved. The CDR3 loop spans 15 amino acids. Germline V gene lookup returns CDR1 MNHNS and CDR2 SASEGT. The ends were cut back, 4 bases at V and 3 bases at J, with 15 bases in the middle. The CDR3 loop is CASSGARMSEETQYF. For the CDR3, the DNA is TGTGCCAGCAGTGGGGCTAGGATGTCCGAAGAGACCCAGTACTTC.

Only a few counts were recorded for this clone. The genes are TRBV5-1 and TRBJ2-7, with 7 bases identical to TRBD1. J lost 0 bases, V lost 5 bases, and 5 bases had no gene match. The CDR3 is made up of 14 amino acids. Germline V CDR1 and CDR2: SGHRS, YFSETQ. The CDR3 coding sequence is TGCGCCAGCAGAGGACAGGAAGGCTCCTACGAGCAGTACTTC. Protein sequence: CASRGQEGSYEQYF.

The chain combines TRBV4-1 with TRBJ1-6, with D possibly being TRBD1 (6 bases). V was cut by 0 bases and J by 11 bases, with 8 bases left in between. The CDR3 loop spans 13 amino acids. Germline V CDR1 and CDR2: MGHRA, YSYEKL. CDR3 nucleotides: TGCGCCAGCAGCCAAGACAGGGGTACACCCCTCCACTTT. Its translation is CASSQDRGTPLHF.

This clone was seen a single time. J is TRBJ1-2 and V is TRBV6-1; D ambiguous. Germline V gene data show CDR1 as MNHNS and CDR2 as SASEGT. This CDR3 has 18 amino acids. V was cut by 0 bases and J by 4 bases, with 21 bases left in between. CDR3 amino acids: CASSEALRAVLRGYGYTF. The CDR3 nucleotides read TGTGCCAGCAGTGAAGCGCTTCGAGCCGTCCTGCGCGGCTATGGCTACACCTTC.

The chain has TRBV18 and TRBJ2-3; 11 bases match TRBD2. The CDR3 has 17 amino acids. Looked up from germline, CDR1 is KGHSH and CDR2 is LQKENI. V lost 5 bases, J lost 0 bases, and 7 bases stayed unmatched. This CDR3 reads CASSYTSGGPSTDTQYF. The CDR3 DNA sequence: TGTGCCAGCTCATATACTAGCGGGGGACCTAGCACAGATACGCAGTATTTT. The variable domain in full, with the rest retrieved from reference TRBV18 and TRBJ2-3, is NAGVMQNPRHLVRRRGQEARLRCSPMKGHSHVYWYRQLPEEGLKFMVYLQKENIIDESGMPKERFSAEFPKEGPSILRIQQVVRGDSAAYFCASSYTSGGPSTDTQYFGPGTRLTVL.

This clone has a handful of counts. The rearrangement links TRBV19 to TRBJ1-4, with 12 bases aligning to TRBD1. The CDR3 loop spans 17 amino acids. With V trimmed by 5 bases and J by 8 bases, 12 bases remained unmatched. Per the germline V gene, CDR1 is LNHDA and CDR2 is SQIVND (reference sequence). The CDR3 DNA reads as TGTGCCAGTAGTTCCGGGACAGGGGGCCCGTCGAACGAAAAACTGTTTTTT. This translates into CASSSGTGGPSNEKLFF. The full variable domain, with the rest looked up from reference TRBV19 and TRBJ1-4, is DGGITQSPKYLFRKEGQNVTLSCEQNLNHDAMYWYRQDPGQGLRLIYYSQIVNDFQKGDIAEGYSVSREKKESFPLTVTSAQKNPTAFYLCASSSGTGGPSNEKLFFGSGTQLSVL.

The chain is built from TRBV28 and TRBJ1-6, with TRBD1 identical over 9 bases. The J segment lost 13 bases and the V segment lost 4 bases, leaving 8 bases of the junction unmatched. The CDR3 length is 14 residues. CDR1 and CDR2 from the germline V gene are MDHEN and SYDVKM. The CDR3 sequence is CASSSGTGLSPLHF. CDR3 nucleotide sequence: TGTGCCAGCAGTTCGGGGACAGGGCTGTCCCCCCTCCACTTT.

This clone showed up just a few times. J is TRBJ1-2 and V is TRBV6-5; 7 bases line up with TRBD1. The CDR3 covers 15 residues. Looked up from germline, CDR1 is MNHEY and CDR2 is SVGAGI. Trimming removed 2 bases from V and 4 bases from J; junction bases left unmatched: 7. In nucleotides, the CDR3 is TGTGCCAGCAGTTACGACACAGGACAGGCCTATGGCTACACCTTC. Protein product: CASSYDTGQAYGYTF.

V is TRBV6-5 and J is TRBJ1-4; 8 bases agree with TRBD1. The CDR3 length is 15 residues. The trim removed 6 bases at V and 0 bases at J, leaving 3 bases unmatched. CDR1 MNHEY and CDR2 SVGAGI come from the germline V gene. The CDR3 region is CASRTGEATNEKLFF. CDR3 coding DNA: TGTGCCAGCAGGACAGGGGAGGCAACTAATGAAAAACTGTTTTTT.

This clone occurred a few times. V usage is TRBV4-1 and J usage is TRBJ1-2; no clear D gene. Germline loops: CDR1 MGHRA, CDR2 YSYEKL. The CDR3 has 13 residues. Between the trimmed V and J ends, which lost 0 bases and 7 bases, there was a span of 9 bases. This CDR3 is CASSQDRSGGYTF. CDR3 DNA: TGCGCCAGCAGCCAAGATCGATCTGGTGGCTACACCTTC.

This clone was observed once. The rearrangement links TRBV7-2 to TRBJ1-3, with D unresolved. V shed 5 bases and J shed 7 bases, with 6 bases lying between them. Germline values: CDR1 SGHTA, CDR2 FQGNSA. The CDR3 contains 11 residues. Here the CDR3 DNA reads TGTGCCAGCAGCGTCGTTAACACCATATATTTT. Translating it yields CASSVVNTIYF.

The chain uses TRBV27 and TRBJ2-5; D perhaps matches TRBD1 (5 bases). Germline values: CDR1 MNHEY, CDR2 SMNVEV (reference sequence). V lost 4 bases, J lost 5 bases, and 17 bases lay in between. The CDR3 has 15 residues. CDR3 region: CASSSYSEDIETQYF. In nucleotides, the CDR3 is TGTGCCAGCAGTTCCTACTCCGAGGACATCGAGACCCAGTACTTC.

The rearrangement uses TRBV18 and TRBJ1-4; TRBD1 is a possible D gene (5 bases). The length of the CDR3 is 13 residues. With 8 bases removed from V and 1 base from J, the gap between germline ends came to 8 bases. Germline CDR1 KGHSH, CDR2 LQKENI. This chain's CDR3 is CASVRGTNEKLFF. Written as DNA, the CDR3 is TGTGCCAGCGTAAGGGGAACTAATGAAAAACTGTTTTTT. Complete variable domain (other parts from reference TRBV18 and TRBJ1-4): NAGVMQNPRHLVRRRGQEARLRCSPMKGHSHVYWYRQLPEEGLKFMVYLQKENIIDESGMPKERFSAEFPKEGPSILRIQQVVRGDSAAYFCASVRGTNEKLFFGSGTQLSVL.

V usage is TRBV25-1 and J usage is TRBJ2-7, with a tentative D call TRBD1 (6 bases). This CDR3 region has 12 residues. V lost 6 bases and J lost 4, with 10 bases in between. In germline, CDR1 is MGHDK, CDR2 SYGVNS. The DNA for the CDR3 is TGTGCCAGCAGGGGACATCGGTACGAGCAGTACTTC. Its protein is CASRGHRYEQYF.

Only a few counts were recorded for this clone. The chain recombines TRBV27 with TRBJ1-2, with TRBD1 as a possible D gene (5 bases). Germline CDR1 and CDR2: MNHEY and SMNVEV (reference sequence). This CDR3 is built from 14 residues. V was cut by 1 base and J by 7 bases, with 13 bases left in between. In nucleotides, the CDR3 is TGTGCCAGCAGTTTATTCCGGGGGGTAGGTGGCTACACCTTC. Its translation is CASSLFRGVGGYTF.

V is TRBV19 and J is TRBJ1-3, with D maybe TRBD1 (6 bases). V was cut by 7 bases and J by 0 bases, with 16 bases left in between. The germline V gene has CDR1 LNHDA and CDR2 SQIVND (reference sequence). The CDR3 extends over 16 amino acids. In DNA form, the CDR3 reads TGTGCCAGTAACCCTAGGACCAGGGGCTCTGGAAACACCATATATTTT. Translated, it gives CASNPRTRGSGNTIYF.

This clone was detected only once. The chain combines TRBV28 with TRBJ2-7, with D tentatively TRBD1 or TRBD2 (5 bases each). V was trimmed by 4 bases and J by 7 bases, leaving 23 bases between them. The germline gives CDR1 MDHEN, CDR2 SYDVKM. This CDR3 has 16 residues. CDR3 residues: CASSWGRGARHEEQYF. The CDR3 DNA reads TGTGCCAGCAGTTGGGGTCGAGGGGCGCGGCACGAAGAGCAGTACTTC.